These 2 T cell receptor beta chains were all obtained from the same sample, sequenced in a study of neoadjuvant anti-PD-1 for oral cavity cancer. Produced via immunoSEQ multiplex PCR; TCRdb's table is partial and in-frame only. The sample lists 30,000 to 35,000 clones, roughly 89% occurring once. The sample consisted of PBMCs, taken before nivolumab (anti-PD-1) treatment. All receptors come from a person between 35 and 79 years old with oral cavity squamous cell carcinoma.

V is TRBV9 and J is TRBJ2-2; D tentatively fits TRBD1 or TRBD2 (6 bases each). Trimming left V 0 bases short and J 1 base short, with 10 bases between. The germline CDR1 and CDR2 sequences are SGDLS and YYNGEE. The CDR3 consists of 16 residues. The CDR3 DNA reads TGTGCCAGCAGCGTAGTCGGGGGCTTGAACACCGGGGAGCTGTTTTTT. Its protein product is CASSVVGGLNTGELFF.

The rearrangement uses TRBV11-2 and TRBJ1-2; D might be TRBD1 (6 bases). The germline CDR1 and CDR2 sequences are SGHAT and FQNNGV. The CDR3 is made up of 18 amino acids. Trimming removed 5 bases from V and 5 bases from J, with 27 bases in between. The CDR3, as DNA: TGTGCCAGCAGCCTCCGGCAGTATCCAGGGGCCCGTGGATATGGCTACACCTTC. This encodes CASSLRQYPGARGYGYTF.